A selection of T cell receptor beta chains follows, all from one sample in a study of TIL therapy for anti-PD-1-resistant metastatic lung cancer. Sequenced by immunoSEQ multiplex PCR; TCRdb stores in-frame clones only, minus some. The sample consists of tens of thousands of clones, 55% to 70% of them appearing once. The sample here was blood, taken at baseline. These TCRs come from a person aged 25 to 80 with non-small cell lung cancer. The CDR3 runs from the conserved cysteine through the conserved F or W. Each record gives: clone size, V gene, D gene, J gene, CDR3 DNA, CDR3 protein. The D gene is left open where the match is weak. Clone size is not always given. Where it is, it says once, few, many or a class for expanded clones.

few	TRBV27	-	TRBJ2-1	TGTGCCAGCAGTTTACAGGGTCTGAATGAGCAGTTCTTC	CASSLQGLNEQFF
-	TRBV7-3	-	TRBJ2-1	TGTGCCAGCAGCTTAGACCCGTCTAATGAGCAGTTCTTC	CASSLDPSNEQFF
-	TRBV19	-	TRBJ2-3	TGTGCCAGTAGTATAGGAACCGGAAGCACAGATACGCAGTATTTT	CASSIGTGSTDTQYF
once	TRBV5-1	-	TRBJ2-2	TGCGCCAGCAGCCCCCGGGGTGAGGGCGGGGAGCTGTTTTTT	CASSPRGEGGELFF
-	TRBV29-1	-	TRBJ1-1	TGCAGCGTTGGTATTTTTGGGCAGGGGAACACTGAAGCTTTCTTT	CSVGIFGQGNTEAFF
-	TRBV4-1	-	TRBJ1-6	TGCGCCAGCAGCCAAGCGGGGGGGGGTTCACCCCTCCACTTT	CASSQAGGGSPLHF
once	TRBV28	-	TRBJ2-2	TGTGCCAGCAGTTTGGCAAGGAACACCGGGGAGCTGTTTTTT	CASSLARNTGELFF
-	TRBV29-1	-	TRBJ2-1	TGCAGCGTGCTGGTCGACAGATACAATGAGCAGTTCTTC	CSVLVDRYNEQFF
once	TRBV5-1	-	TRBJ1-2	TGCGCCAGCAGCCTTGGAGGAGACTATGGCTACACCTTC	CASSLGGDYGYTF
-	TRBV2	-	TRBJ2-3	TGTGCCAGCAAAGAGTTAGATACGCAGTATTTT	CASKELDTQYF
-	TRBV7-9	TRBD1	TRBJ1-1	TGTGCCAGCAGCTACCAGGGACAGGGGGACACTGAAGCTTTCTTT	CASSYQGQGDTEAFF
-	TRBV6-1	TRBD1	TRBJ1-1	TGTGCCAGCAGTGAAGCGGGTTTAACAGGGGACACTGAAGCTTTCTTT	CASSEAGLTGDTEAFF
-	TRBV10-3	TRBD2	TRBJ2-7	TGTGCCATCAGTGCCTCCATACTAGCGGGGGGACTCTACGAGCAGTACTTC	CAISASILAGGLYEQYF
-	TRBV2	-	TRBJ1-5	TGTGCCAGCAGTGAACCAGGGTTTGGCAATCAGCCCCAGCATTTT	CASSEPGFGNQPQHF
-	TRBV4-1	TRBD1	TRBJ2-7	TGCGCCAGCAGCCGAATAGCCGGGACAGGAGAATACGAGCAGTACTTC	CASSRIAGTGEYEQYF
-	TRBV30	TRBD1	TRBJ1-2	TGTGCCTGGAGTCAGGGGGCCTCTTATGGCTACACCTTC	CAWSQGASYGYTF
once	TRBV18	-	TRBJ2-7	TGTGCCAGCTCACCTGTCAGTGGTACTGGGCAGTACTTC	CASSPVSGTGQYF
-	TRBV6-1	-	TRBJ2-7	TGTGCCAGCAGTGGTATAGGGATCAACGAGCAGTACTTC	CASSGIGINEQYF
few	TRBV30	-	TRBJ1-2	TGTGCCTGGAGTGTAGGGACTGTTTACCTCTATGGCTACACCTTC	CAWSVGTVYLYGYTF
-	TRBV29-1	TRBD1	TRBJ2-3	TGCAGCGCTTCACCGACAGGGGGCGAAACAGATACGCAGTATTTT	CSASPTGGETDTQYF
few	TRBV6-5	-	TRBJ1-5	TGTGCCAGCAGTTACAGGGATAGCAATCAGCCCCAGCATTTT	CASSYRDSNQPQHF
few	TRBV5-1	-	TRBJ1-1	TGCGCCAGCAGAGTAGACACTGGACCTGAAGCTTTCTTT	CASRVDTGPEAFF